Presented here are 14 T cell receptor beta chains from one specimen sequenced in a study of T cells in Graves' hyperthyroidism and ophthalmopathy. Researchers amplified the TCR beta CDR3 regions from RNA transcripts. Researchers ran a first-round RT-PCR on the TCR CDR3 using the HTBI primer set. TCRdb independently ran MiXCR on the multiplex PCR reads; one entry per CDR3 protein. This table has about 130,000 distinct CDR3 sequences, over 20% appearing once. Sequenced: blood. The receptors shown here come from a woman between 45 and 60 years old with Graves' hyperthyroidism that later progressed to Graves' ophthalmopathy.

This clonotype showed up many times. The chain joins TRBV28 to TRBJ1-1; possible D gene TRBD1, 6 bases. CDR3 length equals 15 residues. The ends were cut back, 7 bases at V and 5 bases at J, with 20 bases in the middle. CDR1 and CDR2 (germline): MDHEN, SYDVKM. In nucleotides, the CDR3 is TGTGCCAGCAAAACACAGCGGGGGGGCGGTACTGAAGCTTTCTTT. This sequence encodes CASKTQRGGGTEAFF. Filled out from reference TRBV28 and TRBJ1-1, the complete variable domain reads DVKVTQSSRYLVKRTGEKVFLECVQDMDHENMFWYRQDPGLGLRLIYFSYDVKMKEKGDIPEGYSVSREKKERFSLILESASTNQTSMYLCASKTQRGGGTEAFFGQGTRLTVV.

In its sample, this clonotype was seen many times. CDR3 in amino acids: CASGVPGGATQNAFF. In nucleotides, the CDR3 is TGTGCCAGCGGAGTGCCAGGGGGCGCAACCCAAAACGCTTTCTTT. V and J are TRBV2 and TRBJ1-1; 8 nucleotides line up with TRBD1. The germline V gene encodes CDR1 SNHLY and CDR2 FYNNEI. There are 15 residues in the CDR3. The V and J ends lost 8 bases and 11 bases, in that order; junction bases with no gene match: 19.

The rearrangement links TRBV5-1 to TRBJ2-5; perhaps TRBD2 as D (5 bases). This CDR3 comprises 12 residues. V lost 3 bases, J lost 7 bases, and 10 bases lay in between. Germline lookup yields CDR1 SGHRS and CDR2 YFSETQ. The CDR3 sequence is CASSSSRGTQYF. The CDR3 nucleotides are TGCGCCAGCAGCTCAAGTCGGGGGACCCAGTACTTC.

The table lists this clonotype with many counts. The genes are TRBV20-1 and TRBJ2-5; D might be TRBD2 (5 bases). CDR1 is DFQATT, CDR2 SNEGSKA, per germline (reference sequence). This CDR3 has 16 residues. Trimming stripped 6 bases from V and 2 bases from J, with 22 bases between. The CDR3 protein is CSAPVGVTVTQETQYF. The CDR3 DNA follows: TGCAGTGCCCCGGTCGGGGTCACCGTGACACAAGAGACCCAGTACTTC.

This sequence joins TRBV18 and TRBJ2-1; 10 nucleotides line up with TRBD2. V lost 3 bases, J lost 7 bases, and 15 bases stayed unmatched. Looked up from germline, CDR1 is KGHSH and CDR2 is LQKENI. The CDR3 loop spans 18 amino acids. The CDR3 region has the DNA TGTGCCAGCTCACCGGGGACTAGCGCTCCGACCCTTAGAAATGAGCAGTTCTTC. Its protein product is CASSPGTSAPTLRNEQFF.

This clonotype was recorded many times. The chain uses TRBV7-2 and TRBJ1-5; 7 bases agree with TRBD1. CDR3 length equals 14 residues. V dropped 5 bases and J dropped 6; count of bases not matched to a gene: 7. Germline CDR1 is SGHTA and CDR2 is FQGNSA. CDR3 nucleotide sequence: TGTGCCAGCAGCCCCACAGGGGTAGGTCAGCCCCAGCATTTT. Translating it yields CASSPTGVGQPQHF.

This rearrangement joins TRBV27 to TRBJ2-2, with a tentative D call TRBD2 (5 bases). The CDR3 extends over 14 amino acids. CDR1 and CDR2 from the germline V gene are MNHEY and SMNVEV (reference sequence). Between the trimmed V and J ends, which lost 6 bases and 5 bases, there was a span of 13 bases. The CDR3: CASRDTSFTGELFF. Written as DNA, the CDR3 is TGTGCCAGCAGGGATACTAGTTTTACCGGGGAGCTGTTTTTT.

CDR3 DNA: TGTGCCAGCAGTGGACTGGGAGGGGCCGCGGCTTTCTTT. As protein: CASSGLGGAAAFF. The chain uses TRBV2 and TRBJ1-1; the D gene is possibly TRBD1 (5 bases). The CDR3 has 13 amino acids. The germline V and J ends were trimmed by 4 bases and 11 bases, with 17 bases remaining between them. Germline CDR1 reads SNHLY; CDR2 reads FYNNEI.

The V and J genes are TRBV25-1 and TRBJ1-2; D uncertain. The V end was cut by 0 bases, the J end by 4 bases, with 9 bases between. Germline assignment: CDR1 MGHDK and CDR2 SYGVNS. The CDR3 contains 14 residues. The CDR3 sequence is CASSEYTAAYGYTF. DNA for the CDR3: TGTGCCAGCAGTGAATACACGGCTGCCTATGGCTACACCTTC.

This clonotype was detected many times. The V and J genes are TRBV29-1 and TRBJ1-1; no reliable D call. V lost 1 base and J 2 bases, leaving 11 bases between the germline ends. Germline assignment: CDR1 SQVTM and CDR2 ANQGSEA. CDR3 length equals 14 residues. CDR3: CSVEGGRINTEAFF. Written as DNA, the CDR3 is TGCAGCGTTGAAGGAGGGCGCATTAACACTGAAGCTTTCTTT.

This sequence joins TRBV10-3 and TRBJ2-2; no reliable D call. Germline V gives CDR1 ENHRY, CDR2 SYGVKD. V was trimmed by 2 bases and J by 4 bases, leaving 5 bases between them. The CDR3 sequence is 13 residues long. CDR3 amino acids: CAISEMGTGELFF. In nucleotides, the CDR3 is TGTGCCATCAGTGAGATGGGCACCGGGGAGCTGTTTTTT.

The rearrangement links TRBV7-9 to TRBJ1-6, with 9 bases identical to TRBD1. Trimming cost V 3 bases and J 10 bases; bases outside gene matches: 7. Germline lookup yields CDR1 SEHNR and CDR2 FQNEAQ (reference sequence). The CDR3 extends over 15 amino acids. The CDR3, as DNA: TGTGCCAGCAGCTTCGTAACAGGGGGCGCGTCACCCCTCCACTTT. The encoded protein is CASSFVTGGASPLHF.

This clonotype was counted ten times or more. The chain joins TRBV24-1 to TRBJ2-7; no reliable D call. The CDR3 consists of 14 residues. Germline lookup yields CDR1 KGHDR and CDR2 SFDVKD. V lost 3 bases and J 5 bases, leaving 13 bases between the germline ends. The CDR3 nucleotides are TGTGCCACCAGTGATCCATCTCAATCGGACGAGCAGTACTTC. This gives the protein CATSDPSQSDEQYF.

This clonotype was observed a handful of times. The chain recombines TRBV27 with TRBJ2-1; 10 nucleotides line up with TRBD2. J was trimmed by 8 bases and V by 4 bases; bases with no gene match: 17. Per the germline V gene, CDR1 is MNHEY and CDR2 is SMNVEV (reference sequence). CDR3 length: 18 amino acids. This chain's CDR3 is CASSSHLLPAGGPDEQFF. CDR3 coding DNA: TGTGCCAGCAGTTCCCACCTCCTTCCAGCGGGAGGGCCCGATGAGCAGTTCTTC.